This TCR beta chain was observed in a study of spatial heterogeneity in lung cancer. The study's findings and limits: At tumor resection, ubiquitous expanded TCRs were detected in blood more often than later.

Details on this clonotype: Its antigen is unidentified.

Stated time point: sample taken at primary tumor resection. Samples were obtained from some 72 donors, all untreated early-stage non-small cell lung cancer patients. Extraction of whole RNA from tumor, nontumor lung or frozen PBMC preceded unsorted sequencing. The CDR3 has 14 amino acids. The V gene's germline CDR1 is ENHRY and CDR2 SYGVKD. Deletions cut 8 bases from V and 5 bases from J, with 18 bases between. TCRdb processed the 5' RACE reads anew with MiXCR; each CDR3 protein has one entry. The table includes about 78,000 distinct CDR3 sequences, under 8.5% detected once. V and J are TRBV10-3 and TRBJ2-5; D is perhaps TRBD1 (6 bases). Sequencing was performed on PBMCs, taken at surgery. This clonotype originated in a male donor with early-stage non-small cell lung cancer. The CDR3 protein is CAIGPPGQGETQYF. CDR3 sequence (DNA): TGTGCCATCGGCCCCCCGGGGCAGGGGGAGACCCAGTACTTC.